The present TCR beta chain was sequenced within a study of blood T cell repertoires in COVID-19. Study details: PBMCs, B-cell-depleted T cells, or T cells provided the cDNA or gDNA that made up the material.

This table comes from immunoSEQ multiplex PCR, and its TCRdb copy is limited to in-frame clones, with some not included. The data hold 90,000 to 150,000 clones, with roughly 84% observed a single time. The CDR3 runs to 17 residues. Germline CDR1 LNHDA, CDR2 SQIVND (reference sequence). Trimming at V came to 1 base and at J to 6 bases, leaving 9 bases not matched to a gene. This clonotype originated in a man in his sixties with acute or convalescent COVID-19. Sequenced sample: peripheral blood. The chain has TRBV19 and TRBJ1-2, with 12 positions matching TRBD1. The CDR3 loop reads CASSIAGDRGRVDGYTF. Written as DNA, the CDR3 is TGTGCCAGTAGTATAGCAGGGGACAGGGGGCGCGTTGATGGCTACACCTTC.